Listed below are T cell receptor beta chains from one sample, sequenced in a study of blood T cell repertoires in COVID-19. Produced via immunoSEQ multiplex PCR; TCRdb's table is partial and in-frame only. The data hold 150,000 to 200,000 clones, with roughly 85% observed a single time. The sample consisted of peripheral blood. The receptors derive from a man aged 50 to 60 with active or convalescent COVID-19. The CDR3 runs from the conserved cysteine through the conserved F or W. Each record gives: D gene, J gene, clone size, V gene, CDR3 DNA, CDR3 protein. A D gene is named only where the DNA matches it firmly. Only some rows state a clone size, as once, few, many or a class for expanded clones.

TRBD1 TRBJ2-7 . TRBV6-4 TGTGCCAGCAGTCAGACAGGGAATTCCTACGAGCAGTACTTC CASSQTGNSYEQYF
. TRBJ1-2 . TRBV18 TGTGCCAGCTCCGGTCAGGGGCGTGGTGGCTACACCTTC CASSGQGRGGYTF
. TRBJ2-7 few TRBV6-2/TRBV6-3 TGTGCCAGCAGTTACCCGGAGTGGGAGCAGTACTTC CASSYPEWEQYF
. TRBJ1-1 . TRBV7-9 TGTGCCAGCAGCTTAGAAGGGGTTGCTTACAGCACTGAAGCTTTCTTT CASSLEGVAYSTEAFF
. TRBJ2-5 . TRBV7-3 TGTGCCAGCAGCTCGCAAGCCGGAGAGACCCAGTACTTC CASSSQAGETQYF
TRBD1 TRBJ1-5 . TRBV2 TGTGCCGGAATACAGGGGTTGGGTCAGCCCCAGCATTTT CAGIQGLGQPQHF
. TRBJ1-1 . TRBV27 TGTGCCAGCAGTACAGGTTGGGCAAACACTGAAGCTTTCTTT CASSTGWANTEAFF
TRBD2 TRBJ2-1 . TRBV7-6 TGTGCCAGCAGCCCATCGTGGACTAGCGGGAGAAATGAGCAGTTCTTC CASSPSWTSGRNEQFF
TRBD2 TRBJ2-3 once TRBV5-5 TGTGCCAGCAGTTTTTGGGCTAGCGGGACTGATACGCAGTATTTT CASSFWASGTDTQYF
. TRBJ2-1 . TRBV27 TGTGCCAGCAGTTTCAGTGGACGCTCGGGGGATGAGCAGTTCTTC CASSFSGRSGDEQFF
. TRBJ1-3 . TRBV7-9 TGTGCCAGCAGCGGGGACGGGGTACTACGATACGCAGTCTCTGGAAACACCATATATTTT CASSGDGVLRYAVSGNTIYF
TRBD1 TRBJ2-7 . TRBV6-5 TGTGCCAGCAGGTCCGGGACAGGGCTCTCCTACGAGCAGTACTTC CASRSGTGLSYEQYF
. TRBJ2-6 few TRBV6-1 TGTGCCAGCAGTGAACAGTACTCTGGGGCCAACGTCCTGACTTTC CASSEQYSGANVLTF
. TRBJ1-6 few TRBV6-1 TGTGCCAGCAGTGACCAACCAACAGGGCTCAGTTCACCCCTCCACTTT CASSDQPTGLSSPLHF
. TRBJ1-5 . TRBV5-1 TGCGCCAGCAGCTTGGGATCGGGGGGCAAAGGGCAGCCCCAGCATTTT CASSLGSGGKGQPQHF
. TRBJ1-5 . TRBV6-5 TGTGCCACCGAGCTTGGCAATCAGCCCCAGCATTTT CATELGNQPQHF
TRBD1 TRBJ1-5 . TRBV19 TGTGCCAGTAGTCCAGGGGGCTTTCAGCCCCAGCATTTT CASSPGGFQPQHF
. TRBJ2-5 . TRBV11-3 TGTGCCAGCAGCTTACAGGGGGAGACCCAGTACTTC CASSLQGETQYF
. TRBJ2-5 few TRBV15 TGTGCCACCAGCAGAGATCCCCCTGGCAGCCAAGAGACCCAGTACTTC CATSRDPPGSQETQYF
. TRBJ1-3 . TRBV6-5 TGTGCCAGCAGTAGAGGTGTAGCTGGAAACACCATATATTTT CASSRGVAGNTIYF
. TRBJ1-6 . TRBV15 TGTGCCACCAGCAGAGCCCTGGGGAGGGCAGGAGATAGCTCCTATAATTCACCCCTCCACTTT CATSRALGRAGDSSYNSPLHF
TRBD1 TRBJ1-2 once TRBV28 TGTGCCAGCAGTTACCATTTACCGGGACAGGCGAACTATGGCTACACCTTC CASSYHLPGQANYGYTF
. TRBJ2-2 . TRBV3-1/TRBV3-2 TGTGCCAGCAGCCAACAGGGCACCGGGGAGCTGTTTTTT CASSQQGTGELFF
. TRBJ1-4 . TRBV18 TGTGCCAGCTCACCACTCTCCTACCCCCTGGCGGAACTGTTTTTT CASSPLSYPLAELFF
TRBD1 TRBJ2-1 . TRBV28 TGTGCCAGCAGCCGAATCGGGACAGGGGGCTCCTACAATGAGCAGTTCTTC CASSRIGTGGSYNEQFF
. TRBJ1-2 . TRBV25-1 TGTGCCAGCAGTGAACGCGGATACTATGGCTACACCTTC CASSERGYYGYTF
TRBD2 TRBJ2-3 once TRBV29-1 TGCAGCGTTGGAGGGCTCGGTAGCGGGAGCACAGATACGCAGTATTTT CSVGGLGSGSTDTQYF
. TRBJ1-3 . TRBV5-1 TGCGCCAGCAGCCCGTGGGGGGACCGGTTCTCTGGAAACACCATATATTTT CASSPWGDRFSGNTIYF
. TRBJ1-6 . TRBV27 TGTGCCAGCAAGGTTCAGGGCGTGGGTTCACCCCTCCACTTT CASKVQGVGSPLHF
TRBD2 TRBJ2-3 once TRBV5-4 TGTGCCAGCAGCTTGGATGGCGGGGGGGCCGCAGATACGCAGTATTTT CASSLDGGGAADTQYF
. TRBJ1-4 once TRBV18 TGTGCCAGCTCACCACGTCAGGGGACAACTAATGAAAAACTGTTTTTT CASSPRQGTTNEKLFF
. TRBJ2-7 . TRBV29-1 TGCAGCATCCGGGGTACCTACGAGCAGTACTTC CSIRGTYEQYF
. TRBJ1-4 . TRBV28 TGTGCCAGCAGTCTACGCGGGTACCCAGAAAAACTGTTTTTT CASSLRGYPEKLFF
TRBD1 TRBJ1-4 . TRBV15 TGTGCCACCAGCAGAGGGGGACAGGATGCAACTAATGAAAAACTGTTTTTT CATSRGGQDATNEKLFF
. TRBJ1-4 . TRBV18 TGTGCCAGCTCACTTTCGGTGGAGGGATTTGAAAAACTGTTTTTT CASSLSVEGFEKLFF
. TRBJ2-2 . TRBV28 TGTGCCAGCAGGAGCCCAGCGGAAACCGGGGAGCTGTTTTTT CASRSPAETGELFF
. TRBJ1-4 . TRBV11-2 TGTGCCAGCAGCCCGCCGGGAACTGAAAAACTGTTTTTT CASSPPGTEKLFF
. TRBJ2-1 . TRBV5-7 TGTGCCAGCAGCTTACACCCCACACGATACAATGAGCAGTTCTTC CASSLHPTRYNEQFF
TRBD1 TRBJ1-5 . TRBV30 TGTGCCTGGAGTTTAGGGACAGTTAGCAATCAGCCCCAGCATTTT CAWSLGTVSNQPQHF
TRBD1 TRBJ1-3 . TRBV5-5 TGTGCCAGCAGCTTGGACAGGGGGTATGGAAACACCATATATTTT CASSLDRGYGNTIYF
. TRBJ2-7 . TRBV5-1 TGCGCCAGCAGCTCCCTGACAGGCAACTACGAGCAGTACTTC CASSSLTGNYEQYF
TRBD1 TRBJ1-2 . TRBV29-1 TGCAGCGCTAACACAGGGGACTATGGCTACACCTTC CSANTGDYGYTF
. TRBJ2-7 few TRBV6-1 TGTGCCAGCAGTGAACGCAGGGCCGAGCAGTACTTC CASSERRAEQYF
. TRBJ1-5 . TRBV19 TGTGCCAGTAGTAGCCCTCGGGGGAGCAATCAGCCCCAGCATTTT CASSSPRGSNQPQHF
. TRBJ1-2 . TRBV6-6 TGTGCCAGCACAAGTGGGGCGTCGCCCTATGGCTACACCTTC CASTSGASPYGYTF
TRBD2 TRBJ2-5 once TRBV19 TGTGCCAGTAGTACCTCCGGGACTAGCGGGGGCCAAGAGACCCAGTACTTC CASSTSGTSGGQETQYF
TRBD1 TRBJ2-7 . TRBV6-6 TGTGCCAGCAGTTGGGACAGGGATTACGAGCAGTACTTC CASSWDRDYEQYF
. TRBJ1-2 few TRBV10-3 TGTGCCATCAGTGGACAGCCGTTGGACTATGGCTACACCTTC CAISGQPLDYGYTF
. TRBJ1-2 . TRBV19 TGTGCCAGTAGTTCCCGGGACACATATAATGGCTACACCTTC CASSSRDTYNGYTF
TRBD1 TRBJ1-2 once TRBV18 TGTGCCAGCTCACCAGGACAGGGGTCAAGGGATGGCTACACCTTC CASSPGQGSRDGYTF
. TRBJ2-1 . TRBV6-5 TGTGCCAGCAGTTACTCGGCCGGAGCCGAGGGGCAGTTCTTC CASSYSAGAEGQFF
TRBD1 TRBJ1-2 . TRBV30 TGTGCCTGGAGCGCGGGACAGGGAAGCGGCTACACCTTC CAWSAGQGSGYTF
TRBD1 TRBJ1-5 . TRBV6-2/TRBV6-3 TGTGCCAGCAGTTACAGGGGGCTCAGCAATCAGCCCCAGCATTTT CASSYRGLSNQPQHF
TRBD1 TRBJ1-3 . TRBV6-5 TGTGCCAGCAGGGCGGGACAGGGTAGAAACACCATATATTTT CASRAGQGRNTIYF
TRBD2 TRBJ2-1 . TRBV7-9 TGTGCCAGCAGCCCCCCGGGACTAGCGGGCAATGAGCAGTTCTTC CASSPPGLAGNEQFF